The 5 T cell receptor beta chains given below trace back to one sample, sequenced in a study of cytomegalovirus exposure and HLA in healthy donors. Amplification used 60 Vbeta primers and 13 Jbeta primers. TCRdb's copy holds only in-frame clones and misses some; the assay was immunoSEQ multiplex PCR. The repertoire includes 75,000 to 100,000 clones, around 64% of them detected once, and 3.2% sits in the top ten. The sample consisted of PBMCs. The source of these receptors is a man aged 55 to 70 in good health and CMV-seronegative.

The chain employs TRBV6-5 and TRBJ2-3; a weak D match, TRBD2 (6 bases). The germline V gene has CDR1 MNHEY and CDR2 SVGAGI. V lost 2 bases to trimming and J lost 0 bases, with 9 bases between them. The CDR3 extends over 15 amino acids. CDR3 sequence: CASSYTGTSTDTQYF. As DNA, the CDR3 is TGTGCCAGCAGTTACACCGGGACTAGCACAGATACGCAGTATTTT.

The V gene is TRBV10-3, the J gene TRBJ2-3; 14 bases line up with TRBD2. Germline lookup yields CDR1 ENHRY and CDR2 SYGVKD. V lost 2 bases to trimming and J lost 4 bases; unmatched junction nucleotides: 2. The CDR3 is 16 residues long. The CDR3 is CAISEQTSGGADTQYF. CDR3 nucleotide sequence: TGTGCCATCAGTGAGCAGACTAGCGGGGGGGCAGATACGCAGTATTTT.

This chain links TRBV5-8 with TRBJ1-1; 8 nucleotides agree with TRBD1. This CDR3 is built from 13 residues. Germline CDR1 is SGHTS and CDR2 is YDEGEE. The trim removed 4 bases at V and 8 bases at J, leaving 7 bases unmatched. CDR3 in DNA: TGTGCCAGCAGCCCGGACAGGGCAAGGGAAGCTTTCTTT. Translated: CASSPDRAREAFF.

The gene calls are TRBV10-2 and TRBJ2-1, with TRBD1 identical over 7 bases. CDR1 and CDR2 from the germline V gene are WSHSY and SAAADI. The V and J ends lost 7 bases and 5 bases, in that order; junction bases with no gene match: 17. CDR3 size: 17 residues. The CDR3 is CASISGITGQVNNEQFF. The CDR3 coding sequence is TGCGCCAGCATATCGGGGATAACCGGACAGGTCAACAATGAGCAGTTCTTC.

As to this clone: The sample holds other DNA sequences that translate to the same CDR3. V usage is TRBV5-1 and J usage is TRBJ1-1, with D perhaps TRBD1 (5 bases). The germline gives CDR1 SGHRS, CDR2 YFSETQ. Trimming removed 5 bases from V and 2 bases from J, with 13 bases in between. CDR3 length equals 14 residues. CDR3 region: CASSLLGQNTEAFF. The CDR3 region has the DNA TGCGCCAGCAGTCTTCTGGGGCAAAACACTGAAGCTTTCTTT.